A single sample is the source of the 32 T cell receptor beta chains below, sequenced in a study of blood T cell repertoires in COVID-19 (dated by TCRdb to 2020 to 2022). To prepare the library, the immunoSEQ multiplex PCR assay was applied. Here the immuneACCESS table is served through TCRdb, limited to in-frame sequences with V and J called. Missing clones are a known gap in these copies; in checked studies unresolved V genes cover under half, and the rest lacks a known reason. The sample table records around 360,000 clones; around 87% of these occur just once. The leading ten clones occupy about 10% of the sample. The sequenced material came from peripheral blood. These receptors were obtained from a woman in her 30s with COVID-19, enrolled during active disease.

V usage is TRBV24-1 and J usage is TRBJ2-2, with 8 bases identical to TRBD1. The CDR3 runs to 16 residues. With 5 bases clipped from V and 1 base from J, the junction kept 5 bases outside the gene matches. Looked up from germline, CDR1 is KGHDR and CDR2 is SFDVKD. The CDR3 DNA sequence: TGTGCCACCAGTGCTCGGGGGACAGGGAACACCGGGGAGCTGTTTTTT. Its translation is CATSARGTGNTGELFF.

The chain employs TRBV2 and TRBJ2-7; TRBD2 matches at 14 bases. Unmatched junction bases numbered 3, after V lost 3 bases and J lost 5 bases. Per germline, CDR1 SNHLY and CDR2 FYNNEI. The CDR3 loop spans 15 amino acids. The CDR3 spells CASSEGLAGAHEQYF. CDR3 DNA sequence: TGTGCCAGCAGTGAGGGACTAGCGGGAGCCCACGAGCAGTACTTC. Supplemented by reference TRBV2 and TRBJ2-7, the full variable domain reads EPEVTQTPSHQVTQMGQEVILRCVPISNHLYFYWYRQILGQKVEFLVSFYNNEISEKSEIFDDQFSVERPDGSNFTLKIRSTKLEDSAMYFCASSEGLAGAHEQYFGPGTRLTVT.

With regard to this clone: This same CDR3 is encoded by further DNA sequences in the sample. This chain links TRBV4-1 with TRBJ2-7; unclear D gene. Deletions cut 6 bases from V and 1 base from J, with 10 bases between. The germline gives CDR1 MGHRA, CDR2 YSYEKL. This CDR3 is built from 13 residues. The CDR3 region is CASSQLPSYEQYF. The CDR3 nucleotides are TGCGCCAGCAGTCAACTACCTTCCTACGAGCAGTACTTC.

The J gene is TRBJ2-3, the V gene TRBV4-1; 10 positions agree with TRBD2. In germline, CDR1 is MGHRA, CDR2 YSYEKL. There are 18 residues in the CDR3. J was trimmed by 1 base and V by 3 bases; bases with no gene match: 10. The CDR3 sequence: CASSHGTSVPWGTDTQYF. For the CDR3, the DNA is TGCGCCAGCAGCCATGGGACTAGCGTCCCTTGGGGCACAGATACGCAGTATTTT.

This clone was observed a few times. The chain couples TRBV24-1 to TRBJ1-5; D unresolved. This CDR3 is 9 amino acids long. Germline V lookup: CDR1 KGHDR, CDR2 SFDVKD. Trimming removed 10 bases at V and 15 bases at J, with 12 bases between. DNA for the CDR3: TGTGCCACTGGACTGTCGAGGCATTTT. The encoded protein is CATGLSRHF.

This clone was counted once. The rearrangement uses TRBV5-6 and TRBJ2-1; possible D gene TRBD2, 5 bases. Germline loops: CDR1 SGHDT, CDR2 YYEEEE. The V end lost 6 bases, the J end lost 7 bases, and 14 bases lay between the germline ends. The CDR3 length is 13 residues. The CDR3 nucleotides read TGTGCCAGCACTATCGGACTTTTAAATGAGCAGTTCTTC. Translation: CASTIGLLNEQFF.

This clone was detected only a few times. The chain joins TRBV30 to TRBJ1-2; 7 nucleotides match TRBD1. CDR3 length equals 12 residues. From germline, CDR1 is GTSNPN and CDR2 SVGIG (reference sequence). V lost 2 bases to trimming and J lost 7 bases; unmatched junction nucleotides: 4. CDR3 sequence: CAWSNSGGGYTF. For the CDR3, the DNA is TGTGCCTGGAGTAATTCAGGGGGTGGCTACACCTTC.

The V gene is TRBV7-9, the J gene TRBJ2-2; a possible D gene is TRBD1 (5 bases). The CDR3 is made up of 15 amino acids. V was shortened by 5 bases and J by 3 bases, with 13 bases between the two germline ends. Germline CDR1 SEHNR, CDR2 FQNEAQ (reference sequence). For the CDR3, the DNA is TGTGCCAGCAGCCTCCTTAGGGGATACACCGGGGAGCTGTTTTTT. Its protein is CASSLLRGYTGELFF.

This clone was counted a single time. The sample has other DNA sequences that encode this CDR3 too. V and J are TRBV10-3 and TRBJ2-3; TRBD1 matches at 10 bases. The CDR3 contains 15 residues. CDR1 and CDR2 from the germline V gene are ENHRY and SYGVKD. Germline trimming cut 3 bases from V and 1 base from J; bases unmatched to any gene: 1. CDR3 in amino acids: CAISEDRGRTDTQYF. The DNA for the CDR3 is TGTGCCATCAGTGAAGACAGGGGGCGCACAGATACGCAGTATTTT.

This chain uses TRBV19 with TRBJ1-2; tentative D call: TRBD1 (6 bases). Germline values: CDR1 LNHDA, CDR2 SQIVND (reference sequence). The CDR3 runs 15 residues. Between the trimmed V and J ends, which lost 3 bases and 0 bases, there was a span of 11 bases. CDR3 coding DNA: TGTGCCAGTAGTATCGGAACAGGGACTAACTATGGCTACACCTTC. Amino acid sequence: CASSIGTGTNYGYTF.

This rearrangement joins TRBV16 to TRBJ2-5; TRBD2 is a possible D gene (5 bases). Germline V gives CDR1 KGHSY, CDR2 FQNENV. The CDR3 length is 14 residues. Trimming removed 5 bases from V and 3 bases from J, with 13 bases in between. CDR3 in amino acids: CASSLAGVKETQYF. CDR3 bases: TGTGCCAGCAGCTTAGCCGGGGTTAAAGAGACCCAGTACTTC.

The chain uses TRBV27 and TRBJ1-6; D is perhaps TRBD1 (5 bases). Deletions cut 3 bases from V and 10 bases from J, with 22 bases between. Germline V CDR1 and CDR2: MNHEY, SMNVEV (reference sequence). The CDR3 loop spans 17 amino acids. In DNA, the CDR3 is TGTGCCAGCAGTTTCCTCAATAGACAGTCTAGTGAATCACCCCTCCACTTT. It specifies CASSFLNRQSSESPLHF.

The genes are TRBV24-1 and TRBJ2-1; the match to TRBD1 covers 10 bases. Germline lookup yields CDR1 KGHDR and CDR2 SFDVKD. V was clipped by 4 bases and J by 8 bases; unmatched bases: 4. This CDR3 has 14 residues. The CDR3: CATSDATGGDEQFF. CDR3 in DNA: TGTGCCACCAGTGACGCGACAGGGGGCGATGAGCAGTTCTTC.

The chain employs TRBV9 and TRBJ2-7, with D perhaps TRBD2 (6 bases). Germline CDR1 reads SGDLS; CDR2 reads YYNGEE. V dropped 0 bases and J dropped 4 bases, with 14 bases sitting between them. The CDR3 length is 15 residues. In DNA form, the CDR3 reads TGTGCCAGCAGCGTAGGTGCGGGGCAAATATACGAGCAGTACTTC. Translated: CASSVGAGQIYEQYF.

Here the CDR3 DNA reads TGTGCCAGCAGTGGAGATAGCGGGAGATATGGAGCAGATACGCAGTATTTT. It is translated as CASSGDSGRYGADTQYF. This sequence joins TRBV28 and TRBJ2-3; 9 bases agree with TRBD2. This CDR3 is built from 17 residues. Looked up from germline, CDR1 is MDHEN and CDR2 is SYDVKM. With 5 bases clipped from V and 4 bases from J, the junction kept 13 bases outside the gene matches.

The chain joins TRBV30 to TRBJ1-5, with 12 bases that match TRBD1. The CDR3 contains 14 residues. The J segment lost 4 bases and the V segment lost 8 bases, leaving 6 bases of the junction unmatched. Germline values: CDR1 GTSNPN, CDR2 SVGIG (reference sequence). The CDR3 nucleotides are TGTGCCGGGGGACAGGGGGCGAGTAATCAGCCCCAGCATTTT. Its translation is CAGGQGASNQPQHF.

This chain connects TRBV5-5 to TRBJ2-6; weak D call: TRBD2 (7 bases). The V gene lost 2 bases and the J gene lost 0 bases, with 18 bases spanning the gap. CDR3 length equals 19 residues. The germline gives CDR1 SGHKS, CDR2 YYEKEE (reference sequence). The chain's CDR3 is CASSFWGGYRISGANVLTF. The CDR3 nucleotides are TGTGCCAGCAGCTTTTGGGGGGGCTACAGGATCTCTGGGGCCAACGTCCTGACTTTC.

This chain uses TRBV2 with TRBJ1-3; a weak D match, TRBD1 (6 bases). V was pared by 6 bases and J by 1 base, with 25 bases between. Germline CDR1 SNHLY, CDR2 FYNNEI. The CDR3 length is 19 residues. The CDR3: CASRTYRGGRGSSGNTIYF. CDR3 bases: TGTGCCAGCAGGACCTACCGTGGGGGCAGGGGATCTTCTGGAAACACCATATATTTT.

This chain uses TRBV6-5 with TRBJ1-1; 12 bases line up with TRBD1. The CDR3 spans 14 residues. Per the germline V gene, CDR1 is MNHEY and CDR2 is SVGAGI. After removal of 4 bases from V and 6 bases from J, the junction contained 3 bases not matched to a gene. DNA for the CDR3: TGTGCCAGCAGTTTTGGGACAGGGGGCCCTGAAGCTTTCTTT. Encoded protein: CASSFGTGGPEAFF.

This chain joins TRBV5-6 and TRBJ2-7; TRBD2 aligns across 7 bases. The junction had 11 bases not matched to a gene; V was cut back by 0 bases and J by 5 bases. The CDR3 length is 16 residues. Germline V gene sequence: CDR1 SGHDT, CDR2 YYEEEE. The CDR3 bases are TGTGCCAGCAGCTTGGTAAGAGGGAGGGCCTGGGACGAGCAGTACTTC. Residues: CASSLVRGRAWDEQYF.

The chain uses TRBV4-3 and TRBJ2-5, with TRBD1 identical over 11 bases. The germline gives CDR1 LGHNA, CDR2 YSLEER. This CDR3 has 14 amino acids. V was clipped by 5 bases and J by 4 bases; unmatched bases: 3. The CDR3 sequence: CASSTGQGGETQYF. The CDR3 DNA reads as TGCGCCAGCAGCACGGGACAGGGGGGAGAGACCCAGTACTTC.

The chain links TRBV4-3 to TRBJ2-2; weak D call: TRBD1 (5 bases). CDR3 length equals 17 residues. Trimming stripped 0 bases from V and 2 bases from J, with 13 bases between. Germline V CDR1 and CDR2: LGHNA, YSLEER. CDR3 bases: TGCGCCAGCAGCCAAGATGGCACAGGCACAAACACCGGGGAGCTGTTTTTT. This codes for CASSQDGTGTNTGELFF.

The sample holds one count of this clone. The rearrangement joins TRBV5-1 to TRBJ2-7, with 9 bases fitting TRBD2. Losses at the gene ends were 1 base for V and 2 bases for J; bases not matched to a gene: 13. Germline V gene data show CDR1 as SGHRS and CDR2 as YFSETQ. The CDR3 sequence is 18 residues long. Here the CDR3 reads CASSLTQLGLANAYEQYF. The CDR3 coding sequence is TGCGCCAGCAGCTTGACCCAACTTGGACTAGCGAACGCCTACGAGCAGTACTTC.

This clone was picked up a small number of times. The chain links TRBV19 to TRBJ1-1, with D perhaps matching TRBD1 (5 bases). CDR3 length equals 13 residues. From germline, CDR1 is LNHDA and CDR2 SQIVND (reference sequence). Trimming removed 1 base from V and 5 bases from J, with 8 bases in between. CDR3 sequence reads: CASSIVRDTEAFF. The CDR3 nucleotides read TGTGCCAGTAGTATAGTCAGGGATACTGAAGCTTTCTTT.

The chain has TRBV3-1 (or the pseudogene TRBV3-2) and TRBJ1-4; D uncertain. V was shortened by 4 bases and J by 8 bases, with 11 bases between the two germline ends. The germline V gene has CDR1 LGHDT and CDR2 YNNKEL (reference sequence). The CDR3 has 13 residues. The DNA of the CDR3 is TGTGCCAGCAGCCCGTCCCCGAGGGAAAAACTGTTTTTT. This encodes CASSPSPREKLFF.

The chain joins TRBV21-1 to TRBJ2-1; the D call of TRBD2 is as the table states it, not checked on the DNA. TRBV21-1 is a documented pseudogene. This CDR3 region has 17 residues. The CDR3 DNA reads as TGTGCCAGCAGCAAAGAAATAACGAGCGGGAGTAAGAATGAGCAGTTCTTC. Its translation is CASSKEITSGSKNEQFF.

The chain links TRBV13 to TRBJ2-3; D perhaps matches TRBD2 (5 bases). The germline V gene has CDR1 PRHDT and CDR2 FYEKMQ (reference sequence). Trimming left V 5 bases short and J 0 bases short, with 9 bases between. This CDR3 region has 14 residues. The CDR3 DNA follows: TGTGCCAGCAGCCGCTGGACTAGCACAGATACGCAGTATTTT. It codes for CASSRWTSTDTQYF.

The rearrangement joins TRBV15 to TRBJ2-1; TRBD2 matches at 10 bases. Trimming took 0 bases from V and 9 from J; bases not matched to a gene: 8. The germline CDR1 and CDR2 sequences are LNHNV and YYDKDF (reference sequence). The CDR3 consists of 16 residues. The CDR3 loop is CATSRDSAGGLGEQFF. For the CDR3, the DNA is TGTGCCACCAGCAGAGATTCAGCGGGAGGGTTAGGTGAGCAGTTCTTC. Full variable domain (missing parts from reference TRBV15 and TRBJ2-1): DAMVIQNPRYQVTQFGKPVTLSCSQTLNHNVMYWYQQKSSQAPKLLFHYYDKDFNNEADTPDNFQSRRPNTSFCFLDIRSPGLGDTAMYLCATSRDSAGGLGEQFFGPGTRLTVL.

The V gene is TRBV30, the J gene TRBJ2-7; perhaps TRBD1 as D (5 bases). The V end lost 2 bases, the J end lost 3 bases, and 23 bases lay between the germline ends. The germline CDR1 and CDR2 sequences are GTSNPN and SVGIG (reference sequence). The CDR3 contains 17 residues. This CDR3 reads CAWSPPWGQQANYEQYF. CDR3 coding DNA: TGTGCCTGGAGTCCTCCTTGGGGTCAACAGGCCAACTACGAGCAGTACTTC.

This clone is a singleton in its sample. V gene TRBV27 combines with J gene TRBJ2-5; 15 nucleotides agree with TRBD2. The CDR3 runs to 16 residues. Germline assignment: CDR1 MNHEY and CDR2 SMNVEV (reference sequence). Trimming took 9 bases from V and 5 from J; bases not matched to a gene: 10. The CDR3 sequence is CASGTSGRPGGETQYF. The CDR3 DNA reads as TGTGCCAGTGGGACTAGCGGGAGGCCAGGTGGGGAGACCCAGTACTTC.

The rearrangement links TRBV28 to TRBJ1-2; D remains unclear. The CDR3 loop spans 11 amino acids. Germline CDR1 is MDHEN and CDR2 is SYDVKM. V was pared by 5 bases and J by 9 bases, with 10 bases between. CDR3 protein: CASSASGRYTF. The DNA of the CDR3 is TGTGCCAGCAGTGCGAGCGGACGCTACACCTTC.

J is TRBJ1-2 and V is TRBV3-1 (or the pseudogene TRBV3-2); no clear D gene. The germline V and J ends were trimmed by 1 base and 5 bases, with 8 bases remaining between them. This CDR3 has 13 residues. CDR1 and CDR2 (germline): LGHDT, YNNKEL (reference sequence). The CDR3 DNA reads TGTGCCAGCAGCCAAGGAAGCGGTTATGGCTACACCTTC. Translated: CASSQGSGYGYTF.